This TCR beta chain was captured by sequencing in a study of shared clonotypes between healthy human individuals. Study-level findings and limits: Incompleteness in sorted-subset sequencing, despite large depth, was shown by rarefaction. In general, naive subsets displayed greater estimated richness than memory subsets did.

Evenly divided among several immunoSEQ plates was the genomic DNA of each subset. TCRdb's copy holds only in-frame clones and misses some; the assay was immunoSEQ multiplex PCR. The sample includes about 2.3 million clones, roughly 90% of them seen just once. As for this clone: Its antigen is unidentified.

Sequenced sample: naive CD4+ T cells from PBMCs. Documented subset: CD45RA+ positively selected. This receptor was taken from a young man in good health. Some clones in this sample may be carry-over from other donors' samples.

The DNA of the CDR3 is TGTGCCAGCAGCCAAGTACCGGGGCGGGAAGGAAACACCATATATTTT. Protein: CASSQVPGREGNTIYF. This chain joins TRBV4-2 and TRBJ1-3; D is possibly TRBD1 (5 bases). CDR1 is LGHNA and CDR2 is YNFKEQ in the germline V gene. The CDR3 contains 16 residues. The V gene lost 1 base and the J gene lost 4 bases, with 14 bases spanning the gap.